The 9 T cell receptor beta chains given below trace back to one sample, sequenced in a study of human T cells and chemical hapten exposure. TCRdb passed the RACE reads through MiXCR, listing each CDR3 protein once. Among some 180,000 distinct CDR3 sequences listed, approximately 26% were seen once. Time point in this sample: patch test 3, about 24 weeks after DPC sensitization. The treatment here: therapeutic diphenylcyclopropenone sensitization with weekly scalp DPC. The source was whole blood, collected in connection with sensitization to the hapten diphenylcyclopropenone (DPC). All receptors come from a middle-aged woman with alopecia areata. Some clones in this sample may be carry-over from other donors' samples.

This clonotype was seen many times. The chain links TRBV29-1 to TRBJ2-1; D possibly uses TRBD1 or TRBD2 (6 bases each). CDR1 is SQVTM, CDR2 ANQGSEA, per germline. The CDR3 consists of 12 residues. Trimming removed 5 bases from V and 9 bases from J, with 14 bases in between. In DNA form, the CDR3 reads TGCAGCGTTAGGGGGGAGGAGGGTGAGCAGTTCTTC. Translating it yields CSVRGEEGEQFF.

The chain is built from TRBV10-3 and TRBJ1-2, with TRBD1 identical over 9 bases. Germline CDR1 ENHRY, CDR2 SYGVKD. V trimming: 5 bases; J trimming: 4 bases; junction bases outside the gene matches: 14. This CDR3 is built from 17 residues. The CDR3 loop reads CAISRPGQGPSFYGYTF. CDR3 bases: TGTGCCATCAGTCGCCCGGGACAGGGCCCTTCCTTCTATGGCTACACCTTC.

The table lists this clonotype with a few counts. The chain combines TRBV7-2 with TRBJ2-7, with D perhaps TRBD2 (6 bases). Trimming removed 3 bases at V and 5 bases at J, with 17 bases between. Germline CDR1 and CDR2: SGHTA and FQGNSA. The CDR3 has 15 residues. CDR3 bases: TGTGCCAGCAGCTTGGGGGGACCTATCCGTGACGAGCAGTACTTC. It yields the protein CASSLGGPIRDEQYF.

A few counts support this clonotype. The rearrangement uses TRBV25-1 and TRBJ1-6; TRBD1 matches 12 bases. CDR3 length: 16 amino acids. Germline V gives CDR1 MGHDK, CDR2 SYGVNS. J gave up 8 bases and V 1 base, and 3 bases lay outside the gene matches. CDR3 coding DNA: TGTGCCAGCAGTGAATGGGGACAGGGGGCTGATTCACCCCTCCACTTT. Its translation: CASSEWGQGADSPLHF.

The rearrangement joins TRBV24-1 to TRBJ2-1; TRBD1 matches 7 bases. The V gene end was trimmed by 7 bases and the J gene end by 10 bases; junction bases not matched to a gene: 3. CDR1 and CDR2 (germline): KGHDR, SFDVKD. CDR3 length: 11 amino acids. CDR3 DNA sequence: TGTGCCACCAGACAGGGGCAGGAGCAGTTCTTC. Its translation is CATRQGQEQFF.

The V gene is TRBV6-1, the J gene TRBJ2-1; TRBD1 or TRBD2 may be the D gene (5 bases each). This CDR3 contains 13 residues. V lost 8 bases to trimming and J lost 7 bases, with 15 bases between them. Germline V gene sequence: CDR1 MNHNS, CDR2 SASEGT. For the CDR3, the DNA is TGTGCCAGCGGGGGAATTGGGGATAATGAGCAGTTCTTC. Encoded protein: CASGGIGDNEQFF.

This clonotype was counted only a few times. V usage is TRBV6-6 and J usage is TRBJ2-1; D may be TRBD2 (5 bases). This CDR3 comprises 14 residues. Trimming stripped 8 bases from V and 4 bases from J, with 15 bases between. Germline V lookup: CDR1 MNHNY, CDR2 SVGAGI (reference sequence). CDR3 region: CASGSNGDYNEQFF. In DNA, the CDR3 is TGTGCCAGCGGCTCAAACGGGGATTACAATGAGCAGTTCTTC.

A few counts support this clonotype. V and J are TRBV27 and TRBJ2-2; D is possibly TRBD2 (5 bases). Germline lookup yields CDR1 MNHEY and CDR2 SMNVEV (reference sequence). The V gene lost 8 bases and the J gene lost 5 bases, with 15 bases spanning the gap. This CDR3 has 14 residues. For the CDR3, the DNA is TGTGCCAGCTTTCCATCCCCGGGGACCGGGGAGCTGTTTTTT. This translates into CASFPSPGTGELFF.

V usage is TRBV4-1 and J usage is TRBJ2-7; perhaps TRBD2 as D (6 bases). This CDR3 region has 15 residues. In germline, CDR1 is MGHRA, CDR2 YSYEKL. The V gene lost 1 base and the J gene lost 7 bases, with 17 bases spanning the gap. The CDR3 DNA is TGCGCCAGCAGCCAAGGACGCGGGGATCCCTGGGAGCAGTACTTC. Translating gives CASSQGRGDPWEQYF.